A single sample is the source of the 25 T cell receptor beta chains below, sequenced in a study of cytomegalovirus exposure and HLA in healthy donors (dated by TCRdb to the late 2010s). Libraries were prepared through the immunoSEQ multiplex PCR assay. The multiplex PCR relied on a mix of 60 forward primers for TCR Vbeta segments and 13 reverse primers for TCR Jbeta segments. The immuneACCESS repertoire file appears here via TCRdb, limited to in-frame rearrangements. These files lack a portion of the clones; in checked studies, under half of the deficit traces to unresolved V genes, and the cause of the others is not known. This sample comprises 80,000 to 100,000 clones, 73% of them detected only once. In total, the top ten clones hold over 3% of the sample. Input material: PBMCs. The receptors shown here come from a middle-aged man in good health and CMV-seronegative.

This chain links TRBV29-1 with TRBJ2-3, with 9 bases matching TRBD2. V lost 3 bases to trimming and J lost 6 bases; unmatched junction nucleotides: 10. CDR1 and CDR2 from the germline V gene are SQVTM and ANQGSEA. There are 15 residues in the CDR3. The CDR3 DNA reads TGCAGCGTTGAGAGACTAGCGGCCCAAGGGGATACGCAGTATTTT. It translates to CSVERLAAQGDTQYF.

The chain employs TRBV5-4 and TRBJ2-2, with 7 bases matching TRBD1. This CDR3 is built from 16 residues. The germline V gene has CDR1 SGHNT and CDR2 YYREEE (reference sequence). J lost 1 base, V lost 6 bases, and 9 bases had no gene match. The CDR3 is CASTKENRGNTGELFF. For the CDR3, the DNA is TGTGCCAGCACGAAAGAAAACAGGGGGAACACCGGGGAGCTGTTTTTT.

This clone was recorded a few times. J is TRBJ2-7 and V is TRBV5-6; 8 nucleotides match TRBD2. In germline, CDR1 is SGHDT, CDR2 YYEEEE. Trimming at V came to 3 bases and at J to 0 bases, leaving 14 bases not matched to a gene. The CDR3 is made up of 18 amino acids. The CDR3 region has the DNA TGTGCCAGCAGCTCCTTTATGGCTAGCGGGTTGAGCTCCTACGAGCAGTACTTC. As protein: CASSSFMASGLSSYEQYF.

The V call is TRBV25-1, the J call TRBJ2-5, with D possibly matching TRBD2 (6 bases). The J call may be wrong; the DNA end is better matched by TRBJ2-7. The CDR3 length is 14 residues. CDR1 and CDR2 (germline): MGHDK, SYGVNS. CDR3 nucleotide sequence: TGTGCCAGCAGTGACCTTGGGACTTCGCGCGAGCAGTACTTC. Translating it yields CASSDLGTSREQYF.

The rearrangement uses TRBV9 and TRBJ2-7; 10 bases line up with TRBD2. The ends lost 7 bases at V and 6 bases at J; junction bases unmatched: 10. The CDR3 runs 14 residues. Per the germline V gene, CDR1 is SGDLS and CDR2 is YYNGEE. CDR3 sequence (DNA): TGTGCCAGCGGGAGCGGGGGGGCTTTCGGCGAGCAGTACTTC. Residues: CASGSGGAFGEQYF.

The J gene is TRBJ2-7, the V gene TRBV27; D is undetermined. CDR3 length equals 15 residues. The ends were cut back, 6 bases at V and 0 bases at J, with 15 bases in the middle. CDR1 is MNHEY, CDR2 SMNVEV, per germline (reference sequence). CDR3 amino acids: CASSYGLPSSYEQYF. CDR3 in DNA: TGTGCCAGCAGCTACGGTCTCCCGAGCTCCTACGAGCAGTACTTC.

Comment on this clone: The same CDR3 arises from other DNA sequences in this sample as well. The chain employs TRBV25-1 and TRBJ1-2; no definite D call. V lost 2 bases and J 4 bases, leaving 8 bases between the germline ends. The germline CDR1 and CDR2 sequences are MGHDK and SYGVNS. The CDR3 sequence is 13 residues long. In DNA, the CDR3 is TGTGCCAGCAGTGAAGTGGCAGGCTATGGCTACACCTTC. Amino acids: CASSEVAGYGYTF.

The rearrangement uses TRBV5-1 and TRBJ2-3; 12 bases map to TRBD2. The CDR3 covers 16 residues. CDR1 and CDR2 from the germline V gene are SGHRS and YFSETQ. V lost 5 bases and J lost 6; bases outside the gene matches: 10. The CDR3 DNA follows: TGCGCCAGCAGTCCTAGCGGGGGGGCCAATTTCGATACGCAGTATTTT. Translated, it gives CASSPSGGANFDTQYF. Supplemented by reference TRBV5-1 and TRBJ2-3, the full variable domain reads KAGVTQTPRYLIKTRGQQVTLSCSPISGHRSVSWYQQTPGQGLQFLFEYFSETQRNKGNFPGRFSGRQFSNSRSEMNVSTLELGDSALYLCASSPSGGANFDTQYFGPGTRLTVL.

The rearrangement uses TRBV18 and TRBJ2-7; D is undetermined. The CDR3 has 16 amino acids. Trimming took 2 bases from V and 1 from J, leaving 15 bases between them. The germline V gene encodes CDR1 KGHSH and CDR2 LQKENI. CDR3 in DNA: TGTGCCAGCTCACCAAGTGTTGACACCCATTCCTACGAGCAGTACTTC. Amino acid sequence: CASSPSVDTHSYEQYF.

The rearrangement links TRBV7-3 to TRBJ2-5, with a tentative D call TRBD2 (5 bases). The CDR3 runs 14 residues. The ends were cut back, 0 bases at V and 4 bases at J, with 9 bases in the middle. Germline CDR1 reads SGHTA; CDR2 reads FQGTGA. The CDR3 sequence is CASSLTGDLETQYF. In DNA, the CDR3 is TGTGCCAGCAGCTTAACCGGGGATTTAGAGACCCAGTACTTC. The full variable domain, its missing parts supplied by reference TRBV7-3 and TRBJ2-5, is GAGVSQTPSNKVTEKGKYVELRCDPISGHTALYWYRQSLGQGPEFLIYFQGTGAADDSGLPNDRFFAVRPEGSVSTLKIQRTERGDSAVYLCASSLTGDLETQYFGPGTRLLVL.

As DNA, the CDR3 is TGTGCCAGCAGTGGACTAGCGGGGAGGGACACCGGGGAGCTGTTTTTT. Translated, it gives CASSGLAGRDTGELFF. This chain links TRBV27 with TRBJ2-2; 12 bases map to TRBD2. V was pared by 5 bases and J by 3 bases, with 4 bases of the junction left unmatched. The CDR3 length is 16 residues. The V gene's germline CDR1 is MNHEY and CDR2 SMNVEV (reference sequence).

The rearrangement uses TRBV18 and TRBJ2-5; D might be TRBD1 (7 bases). Germline lookup yields CDR1 KGHSH and CDR2 LQKENI. V was cut by 3 bases and J by 3 bases, with 11 bases left in between. The CDR3 is 14 amino acids. The CDR3 region is CASSPQGGKETQYF. The CDR3 DNA reads as TGTGCCAGCTCACCGCAGGGGGGAAAAGAGACCCAGTACTTC. The whole variable domain, filled in from reference TRBV18 and TRBJ2-5, reads NAGVMQNPRHLVRRRGQEARLRCSPMKGHSHVYWYRQLPEEGLKFMVYLQKENIIDESGMPKERFSAEFPKEGPSILRIQQVVRGDSAAYFCASSPQGGKETQYFGPGTRLLVL.

V and J are TRBV2 and TRBJ1-5, with D perhaps TRBD1 (6 bases). This CDR3 region has 13 residues. Trimming left V 2 bases short and J 4 bases short, with 6 bases between. Germline V gives CDR1 SNHLY, CDR2 FYNNEI. The CDR3 spells CASSERGNQPQHF. DNA of the CDR3: TGTGCCAGCAGTGAAAGGGGGAATCAGCCCCAGCATTTT.

This rearrangement joins TRBV6-5 to TRBJ2-1; a possible D gene is TRBD1 (6 bases). CDR3 length: 15 amino acids. Germline CDR1 and CDR2: MNHEY and SVGAGI. Trimming removed 7 bases at V and 8 bases at J, with 21 bases between. The CDR3 region is CASNRQEPNGDEQFF. The CDR3 region has the DNA TGTGCCAGCAACAGACAGGAACCTAATGGCGATGAGCAGTTCTTC.

As regards this clone: The identical CDR3 is also encoded by other nucleotide sequences in the sample. The V and J genes are TRBV14 and TRBJ1-1; 7 bases match TRBD1. V dropped 2 bases and J dropped 3; count of bases not matched to a gene: 6. There are 15 residues in the CDR3. Germline CDR1 reads SGHDN; CDR2 reads FVKESK. The CDR3 DNA is TGTGCCAGCAGCCAACAGACAGGGACTTACACTGAAGCTTTCTTT. Translation: CASSQQTGTYTEAFF.

The chain has TRBV10-3 and TRBJ1-2; TRBD1 matches 7 bases. The CDR3 length is 15 residues. Germline trimming cut 0 bases from V and 4 bases from J; bases unmatched to any gene: 5. Looked up from germline, CDR1 is ENHRY and CDR2 is SYGVKD. The DNA for the CDR3 is TGTGCCATCAGTGAGTCGACAGGGTTCGTCTATGGCTACACCTTC. Its translation is CAISESTGFVYGYTF.

The rearrangement uses TRBV1 and TRBJ1-1; the DNA was not compared with TRBD1, the D call given in the table. TRBV1 is recorded as a pseudogene. This CDR3 is built from 20 residues. In DNA, the CDR3 is TGCACCAGCAGCCAAGACCCGAGGACAGCTCGGATTAGACGAGATACTGAAGCTTTCTTT. Its translation: CTSSQDPRTARIRRDTEAFF.

The gene calls are TRBV4-3 and TRBJ1-2, with 8 bases fitting TRBD1. The CDR3 contains 15 residues. The trim removed 3 bases at V and 4 bases at J, leaving 7 bases unmatched. From germline, CDR1 is LGHNA and CDR2 YSLEER. The CDR3 nucleotides read TGCGCCAGCAGCCAGGACATGGGACAGGCCTATGGCTACACCTTC. Amino acids: CASSQDMGQAYGYTF.

The V and J genes are TRBV19 and TRBJ1-1; D uncertain. V lost 1 base to trimming and J lost 2 bases, with 5 bases between them. The CDR3 loop spans 13 amino acids. CDR1 and CDR2 from the germline V gene are LNHDA and SQIVND (reference sequence). This CDR3 reads CASSIVPNTEAFF. In nucleotides, the CDR3 is TGTGCCAGTAGTATAGTTCCAAACACTGAAGCTTTCTTT.

V is TRBV11-2 and J is TRBJ2-5; perhaps TRBD2 as D (6 bases). Deletions cut 5 bases from V and 5 bases from J, with 18 bases between. From germline, CDR1 is SGHAT and CDR2 FQNNGV. This CDR3 comprises 15 residues. The CDR3 sequence: CASSLLGGGGETQYF. The DNA for the CDR3 is TGTGCCAGCAGCCTCCTCGGGGGAGGCGGGGAGACCCAGTACTTC.

The chain employs TRBV29-1 and TRBJ2-3; maybe TRBD1 (5 bases). Trimming removed 4 bases from V and 5 bases from J, with 10 bases in between. This CDR3 has 12 amino acids. Per germline, CDR1 SQVTM and CDR2 ANQGSEA. CDR3 in amino acids: CSVVSGQDTQYF. The CDR3 region has the DNA TGCAGCGTTGTTTCAGGGCAAGATACGCAGTATTTT.

As DNA, the CDR3 is TGTGCCAGCAGCGAGTGGACAGGTAGTGGCACCGGGGAGCTGTTTTTT. It specifies CASSEWTGSGTGELFF. This sequence joins TRBV13 and TRBJ2-2, with TRBD1 identical over 7 bases. The CDR3 is 16 amino acids. J lost 4 bases, V lost 5 bases, and 10 bases had no gene match. CDR1 PRHDT and CDR2 FYEKMQ come from the germline V gene (reference sequence). Full variable domain (rest looked up from reference TRBV13 and TRBJ2-2): AAGVIQSPRHLIKEKRETATLKCYPIPRHDTVYWYQQGPGQDPQFLISFYEKMQSDKGSIPDRFSAQQFSDYHSELNMSSLELGDSALYFCASSEWTGSGTGELFFGEGSRLTVL.

This chain joins TRBV5-5 and TRBJ1-2, with TRBD1 as a possible D gene (5 bases). V was trimmed by 4 bases and J by 5 bases, leaving 12 bases between them. The CDR3 covers 13 residues. CDR1 is SGHKS, CDR2 YYEKEE, per germline (reference sequence). The CDR3 DNA sequence: TGTGCCAGCAGCCCTACGACAGATTATGGCTACACCTTC. It codes for CASSPTTDYGYTF.

The chain joins TRBV19 to TRBJ2-1, with TRBD2 as a possible D gene (6 bases). From germline, CDR1 is LNHDA and CDR2 SQIVND (reference sequence). This CDR3 comprises 14 residues. V lost 1 base and J lost 8, with 12 bases in between. CDR3 protein: CASSIVGGVHEQFF. In DNA, the CDR3 is TGTGCCAGTAGTATAGTGGGAGGTGTTCATGAGCAGTTCTTC.

The genes are TRBV19 and TRBJ1-3, with unresolved D. Trimming took off 6 bases at V and 2 bases at J, with 11 bases between the two ends. The CDR3 runs 14 residues. The V gene's germline CDR1 is LNHDA and CDR2 SQIVND (reference sequence). CDR3 in DNA: TGTGCCAGTAGAAAACAGTCGGCTGGAAACACCATATATTTT. Translated, it gives CASRKQSAGNTIYF.